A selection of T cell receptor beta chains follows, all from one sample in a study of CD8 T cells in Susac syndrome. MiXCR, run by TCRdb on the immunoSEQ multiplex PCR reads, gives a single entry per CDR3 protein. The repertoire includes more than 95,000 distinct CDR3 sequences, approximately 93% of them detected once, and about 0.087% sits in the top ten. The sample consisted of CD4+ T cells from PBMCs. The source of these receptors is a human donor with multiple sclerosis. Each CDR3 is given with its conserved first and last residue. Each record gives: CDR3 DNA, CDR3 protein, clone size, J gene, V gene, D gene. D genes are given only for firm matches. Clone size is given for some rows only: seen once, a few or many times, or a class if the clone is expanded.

CDR3nt: TGCAGCGTTGGAGACAGGGGCACTGAAGCTTTCTTT; CDR3aa: CSVGDRGTEAFF; abundance: -; j_gene: TRBJ1-1; v_gene: TRBV29-1; d_gene: TRBD1
CDR3nt: TGTGCCAGCATCCGTAGCCCCTGGCTGGGAAAGACCCAGTACTTC; CDR3aa: CASIRSPWLGKTQYF; abundance: -; j_gene: TRBJ2-5; v_gene: TRBV2; d_gene: -
CDR3nt: TGCAGTGCCCCCTGGCAGACTAACTATGGCTACACCTTC; CDR3aa: CSAPWQTNYGYTF; abundance: -; j_gene: TRBJ1-2; v_gene: TRBV20-1; d_gene: -
CDR3nt: TGTGCCACCAGCAGGGGAGCGGGGGTCACCTACGAGCAGTACTTC; CDR3aa: CATSRGAGVTYEQYF; abundance: -; j_gene: TRBJ2-7; v_gene: TRBV15; d_gene: TRBD2
CDR3nt: TGCAGCGTTGAGCCCCCCGGGAGGGTCTATGGCTACACCTTC; CDR3aa: CSVEPPGRVYGYTF; abundance: -; j_gene: TRBJ1-2; v_gene: TRBV29-1; d_gene: -
CDR3nt: TGTGCCAGCAGCGTAATACTGGCCAACTATGGCTACACCTTC; CDR3aa: CASSVILANYGYTF; abundance: -; j_gene: TRBJ1-2; v_gene: TRBV13; d_gene: -
CDR3nt: TGTGCCAGCAGCCAAGGGGTACAGGGCTCTTTCTTT; CDR3aa: CASSQGVQGSFF; abundance: -; j_gene: TRBJ1-1; v_gene: TRBV3-1; d_gene: -
CDR3nt: TGTGCCAGCAGCTTAGAATCTTCTCACACTGAAGCTTTCTTT; CDR3aa: CASSLESSHTEAFF; abundance: -; j_gene: TRBJ1-1; v_gene: TRBV11-2; d_gene: -
CDR3nt: TGTGCCAGCTCACTACCGGGACAGTCTAATGAAAAACTGTTTTTT; CDR3aa: CASSLPGQSNEKLFF; abundance: once; j_gene: TRBJ1-4; v_gene: TRBV18; d_gene: TRBD1
CDR3nt: TGCGCCAGCAGCTTGTACGTCAGCGGGGGCTACAATGAGCAGTTCTTC; CDR3aa: CASSLYVSGGYNEQFF; abundance: -; j_gene: TRBJ2-1; v_gene: TRBV5-1; d_gene: TRBD2
CDR3nt: TGTGCCAGCAGCTTCCTCGGCGGGGCGGGCACAGATACGCAGTATTTT; CDR3aa: CASSFLGGAGTDTQYF; abundance: -; j_gene: TRBJ2-3; v_gene: TRBV11-2; d_gene: -
CDR3nt: TGTGCCAGCAGCTTAATGTTTAATTCACCCCTCCACTTT; CDR3aa: CASSLMFNSPLHF; abundance: -; j_gene: TRBJ1-6; v_gene: TRBV7-3; d_gene: -
CDR3nt: TGTGCCAGCAGGTCCTCCGGGACAATAGGCTACACCTTC; CDR3aa: CASRSSGTIGYTF; abundance: -; j_gene: TRBJ1-2; v_gene: TRBV14; d_gene: -
CDR3nt: TGTGCCAGCAATTTCGACATCCTAAGGACCCAGTACTTC; CDR3aa: CASNFDILRTQYF; abundance: -; j_gene: TRBJ2-5; v_gene: TRBV2; d_gene: -
CDR3nt: TGTGCCAGCAGCCAAGGGCTTTGGGGCAGCTACTATGGCTACACCTTC; CDR3aa: CASSQGLWGSYYGYTF; abundance: -; j_gene: TRBJ1-2; v_gene: TRBV3-1; d_gene: -
CDR3nt: TGTGCCAGCAGTTTCTCCACGAGCAACAATCAGCCCCAGCATTTT; CDR3aa: CASSFSTSNNQPQHF; abundance: once; j_gene: TRBJ1-5; v_gene: TRBV6-2/TRBV6-3; d_gene: -
CDR3nt: TGCAGTGCTTTCAGACAGGGGAACACAGATACGCAGTATTTT; CDR3aa: CSAFRQGNTDTQYF; abundance: -; j_gene: TRBJ2-3; v_gene: TRBV20-1; d_gene: TRBD1
CDR3nt: TGTGCCAGCACGGGACTAGCGGGGAATCAAGAGACCCAGTACTTC; CDR3aa: CASTGLAGNQETQYF; abundance: -; j_gene: TRBJ2-5; v_gene: TRBV12-3/TRBV12-4; d_gene: TRBD2
CDR3nt: TGTGCCAGCAGCAAGAGGGGGAGCTCCTACAATGAGCAGTTCTTC; CDR3aa: CASSKRGSSYNEQFF; abundance: -; j_gene: TRBJ2-1; v_gene: TRBV7-3; d_gene: -
CDR3nt: TGTGCCAGCTCACCACGGACAGGGCCAAATGAGCAGTTCTTC; CDR3aa: CASSPRTGPNEQFF; abundance: -; j_gene: TRBJ2-1; v_gene: TRBV18; d_gene: TRBD1
CDR3nt: TGTGCCATCGGCAAGACTAGCGGGGGGGGCTACAATGAGCAGTTCTTC; CDR3aa: CAIGKTSGGGYNEQFF; abundance: once; j_gene: TRBJ2-1; v_gene: TRBV10-3; d_gene: TRBD2
CDR3nt: TGTGCCAGCACCTCGGGTGAAAAACTGTTTTTT; CDR3aa: CASTSGEKLFF; abundance: -; j_gene: TRBJ1-4; v_gene: TRBV6-1; d_gene: -
CDR3nt: TGCAGCGTTGGAGGGGTGGGCAATTCACCCCTCCACTTT; CDR3aa: CSVGGVGNSPLHF; abundance: -; j_gene: TRBJ1-6; v_gene: TRBV29-1; d_gene: -